This T cell receptor (beta chain) stems from a study of blood T cell repertoires in COVID-19. About the research overall: In each case, the material was cDNA or gDNA derived from T cells, B-cell-depleted T cells, or PBMCs.

How the authors handled the data: Amplified reference gene primers provided the basis for estimating nucleated cell counts. Sequencing was performed with immunoSEQ multiplex PCR; in TCRdb, only in-frame clones are kept and a portion is missing. The V and J calls and clone size are taken from that table; D and trimming were inferred from the DNA. The data show about 500,000 clones, 75% to 90% seen once. This sequence was found in a woman aged 18-29 years who had recovered from COVID-19. Sequencing was carried out using PBMCs or T cells enriched from blood (not recorded which).

This chain's CDR3 is CASSPDTGELFF. CDR3 coding DNA: TGTGCCAGCAGCCCAGACACCGGGGAGCTGTTTTTT. The chain links TRBV7-9 to TRBJ2-2; D gene ambiguous. There are 12 residues in the CDR3. The germline CDR1 and CDR2 sequences are SEHNR and FQNEAQ (reference sequence). V was cut by 5 bases and J by 3 bases, with 4 bases left in between.